This entry describes one T cell receptor beta chain. These data originate in a study of blood T cell repertoires in COVID-19. Study at large: Acute and convalescent COVID-19 samples came from the United States, Italy and Spain.

In the original analysis: Reference gene primer amplification in the assay estimated nucleated cell counts. Some clones are missing from TCRdb's copy, which holds only in-frame ones; the method was immunoSEQ multiplex PCR. Clonal size and the V and J genes are those of that table, whereas D and trimming came from the DNA. The sample has under 50,000 clones, roughly 63% seen once. Germline lookup yields CDR1 SNHLY and CDR2 FYNNEI. V lost 6 bases and J lost 5; bases outside the gene matches: 6. This CDR3 contains 14 residues. This receptor was obtained from a man older than 75 with acute or convalescent COVID-19. Source material: peripheral blood. The chain joins TRBV2 to TRBJ2-7; 11 bases map to TRBD1. The CDR3 loop reads CASRRTGGVNEQYF. The CDR3 nucleotides are TGTGCCAGCAGAAGGACAGGGGGCGTAAACGAGCAGTACTTC.